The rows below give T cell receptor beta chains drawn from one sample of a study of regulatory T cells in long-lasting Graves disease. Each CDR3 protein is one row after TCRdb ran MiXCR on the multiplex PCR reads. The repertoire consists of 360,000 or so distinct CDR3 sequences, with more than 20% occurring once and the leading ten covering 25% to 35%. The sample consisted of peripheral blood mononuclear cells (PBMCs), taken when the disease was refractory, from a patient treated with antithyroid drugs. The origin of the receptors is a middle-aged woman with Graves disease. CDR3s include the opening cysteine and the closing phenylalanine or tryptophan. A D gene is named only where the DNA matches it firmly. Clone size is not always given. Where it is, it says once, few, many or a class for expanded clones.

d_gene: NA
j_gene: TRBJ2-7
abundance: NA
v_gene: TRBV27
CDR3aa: CASKNSSGPFTYEQYF
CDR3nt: TGTGCCAGCAAAAATTCGAGCGGGCCTTTCACCTACGAGCAGTACTTC

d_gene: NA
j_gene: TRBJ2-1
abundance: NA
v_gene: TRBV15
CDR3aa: CATSRVGGYEFF
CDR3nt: TGTGCCACCAGCCGCGTCGGGGGCTACGAGTTCTTC

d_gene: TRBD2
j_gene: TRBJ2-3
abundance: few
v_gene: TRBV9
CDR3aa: CASSAGPAGVGGDTQYF
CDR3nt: TGTGCCAGCAGTGCAGGGCCAGCGGGAGTGGGGGGAGATACGCAGTATTTT

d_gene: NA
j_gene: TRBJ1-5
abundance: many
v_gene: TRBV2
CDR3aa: CASSITQYQPQHF
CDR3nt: TGTGCCAGCAGTATAACACAGTATCAGCCCCAGCATTTT

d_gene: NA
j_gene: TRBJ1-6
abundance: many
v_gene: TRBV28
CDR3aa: CASSWGLSPLHF
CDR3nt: TGTGCCAGCAGTTGGGGCCTTTCACCCCTCCACTTT

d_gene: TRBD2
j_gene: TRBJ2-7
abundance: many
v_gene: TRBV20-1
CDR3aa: CSARDWTSSYEQYF
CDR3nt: TGCAGTGCTAGAGACTGGACTAGCAGCTATGAGCAGTACTTC

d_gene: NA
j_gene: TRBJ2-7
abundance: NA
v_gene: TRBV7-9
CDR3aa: CASSLAARGDEQYF
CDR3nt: TGTGCCAGCAGCTTAGCGGCTCGGGGAGACGAGCAGTACTTC

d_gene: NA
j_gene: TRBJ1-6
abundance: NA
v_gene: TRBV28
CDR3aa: CASISTDLRGSPLHF
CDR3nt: TGTGCCAGCATCTCAACGGACTTGAGGGGTTCACCCCTCCACTTT

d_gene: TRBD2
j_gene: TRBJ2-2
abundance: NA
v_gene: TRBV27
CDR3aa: CASSPTPGLGVAGELFF
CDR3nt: TGTGCCAGCAGTCCTACGCCGGGACTAGGGGTTGCCGGGGAGCTGTTTTTT

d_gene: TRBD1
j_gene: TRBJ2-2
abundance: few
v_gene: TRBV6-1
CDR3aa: CATNNDRAAITGELFF
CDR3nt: TGTGCCACCAACAACGACAGGGCCGCGATCACCGGGGAGCTGTTTTTT